This T cell receptor (beta chain) came from a study of blood T cells in healthy people across ages. Trimming shortened V by 2 bases and J by 3 bases, and 13 bases separated the two germline ends. The V gene's germline CDR1 is SGHTA and CDR2 FQGNSA. There are 15 residues in the CDR3. Findings of the study overall: Conclusively comparing naive with antigen-experienced cells was impossible with unsorted PBMCs. TCR beta diversity, measured per million T cells, fell in a roughly linear way with age. Naive T cell percentage and TCR beta diversity correlated strongly.

The authors ran a second PCR of 7 to 11 cycles using a sample-barcoded 5' primer and a J-beta primer mix. A single record per CDR3 protein comes from TCRdb applying MiXCR to the 5' RACE reads. The data show hundreds of thousands of distinct CDR3 sequences, roughly 44% seen once. Concerning this clonotype itself: Its matching antigen is unknown.

The receptor comes from a woman aged 60-70 years in good health. Sequenced: blood. The genes are TRBV7-2 and TRBJ1-1; no firm D call. The CDR3 protein is CASSLSVGRDTEAFF. The CDR3 bases are TGTGCCAGCAGCTTATCAGTAGGGCGGGACACTGAAGCTTTCTTT.